This TCR beta chain originates from a study of T cell responses to AZD1222 COVID-19 vaccine. Study-wide results and limits: The study sampled repertoires only after the peak T cell response. Most donors were white British and more were female, and clonal diversity was possibly underestimated.

From germline, CDR1 is MDHEN and CDR2 SYDVKM. V gave up 4 bases and J gave up 6 bases; unmatched junction bases: 10. This CDR3 contains 15 residues. The protocol was immunoSEQ multiplex PCR, while the TCRdb copy is restricted to in-frame clones and leaves out a portion. The sample has about 120,000 clones, just over 90% seen once. Concerning this clone itself: Its antigen is still unknown.

The sequence was obtained from an adult who received the AZD1222 COVID-19 vaccine. Sequenced here: peripheral blood, sampled 28 days after the second AZD1222 dose. The chain employs TRBV28 and TRBJ1-1; 8 positions agree with TRBD1. This CDR3 reads CASSSWDRPHPEAFF. The CDR3 DNA reads TGTGCCAGCAGTTCCTGGGACAGGCCCCACCCTGAAGCTTTCTTT.